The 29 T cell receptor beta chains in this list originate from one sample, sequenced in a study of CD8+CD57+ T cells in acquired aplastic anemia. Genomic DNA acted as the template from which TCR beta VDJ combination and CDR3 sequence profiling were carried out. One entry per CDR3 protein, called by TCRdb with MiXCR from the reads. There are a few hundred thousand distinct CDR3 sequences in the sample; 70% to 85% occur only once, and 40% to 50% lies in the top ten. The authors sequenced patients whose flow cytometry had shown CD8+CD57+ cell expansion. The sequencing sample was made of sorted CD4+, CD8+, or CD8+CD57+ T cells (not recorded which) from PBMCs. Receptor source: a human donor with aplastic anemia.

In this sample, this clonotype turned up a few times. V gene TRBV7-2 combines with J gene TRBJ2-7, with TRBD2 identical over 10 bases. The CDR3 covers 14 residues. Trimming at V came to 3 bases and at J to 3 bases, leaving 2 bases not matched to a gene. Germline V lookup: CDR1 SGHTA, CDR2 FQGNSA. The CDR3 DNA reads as TGTGCCAGCAGCTTCACTAGCGGGGACTACGAGCAGTACTTC. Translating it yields CASSFTSGDYEQYF.

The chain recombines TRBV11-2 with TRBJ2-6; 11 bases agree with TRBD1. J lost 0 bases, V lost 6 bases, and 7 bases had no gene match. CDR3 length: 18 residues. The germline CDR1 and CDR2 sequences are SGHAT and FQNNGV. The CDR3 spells CASSPQGTGGSGANVLTF. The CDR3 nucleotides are TGTGCCAGCAGTCCCCAAGGGACAGGGGGCTCTGGGGCCAACGTCCTGACTTTC. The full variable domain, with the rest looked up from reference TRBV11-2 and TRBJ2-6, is EAGVAQSPRYKIIEKRQSVAFWCNPISGHATLYWYQQILGQGPKLLIQFQNNGVVDDSQLPKDRFSAERLKGVDSTLKIQPAKLEDSAVYLCASSPQGTGGSGANVLTFGAGSRLTVL.

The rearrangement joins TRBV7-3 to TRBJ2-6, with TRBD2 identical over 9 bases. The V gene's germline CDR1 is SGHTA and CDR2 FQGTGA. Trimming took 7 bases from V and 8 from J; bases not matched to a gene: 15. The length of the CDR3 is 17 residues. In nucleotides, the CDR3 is TGTGCCAGCACTTCTAGCGGGACTTGGGGAGGGACCAACGTCCTGACTTTC. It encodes CASTSSGTWGGTNVLTF.

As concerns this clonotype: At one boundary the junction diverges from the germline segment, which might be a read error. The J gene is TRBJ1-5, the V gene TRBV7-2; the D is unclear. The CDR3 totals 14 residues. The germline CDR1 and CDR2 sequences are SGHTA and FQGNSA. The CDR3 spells CASSLGLQRPSTSF. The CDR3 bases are TGTGCCAGCAGCTTAGGGTTACAGAGACCCAGTACTTCTTTT. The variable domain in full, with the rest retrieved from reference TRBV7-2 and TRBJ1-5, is GAGVSQSPSNKVTEKGKDVELRCDPISGHTALYWYRQSLGQGLEFLIYFQGNSAPDKSGLPSDRFSAERTGGSVSTLTIQRTQQEDSAVYLCASSLGLQRPSTSFGDGTRLSIL.

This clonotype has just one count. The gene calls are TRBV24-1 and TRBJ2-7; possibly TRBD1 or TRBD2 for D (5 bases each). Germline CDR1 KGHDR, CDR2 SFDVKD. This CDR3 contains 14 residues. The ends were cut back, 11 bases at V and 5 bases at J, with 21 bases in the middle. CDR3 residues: CASSTPGRRDEQYF. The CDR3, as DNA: TGTGCCAGCAGCACCCCGGGACGTAGGGACGAGCAGTACTTC.

CDR3 in amino acids: CASSFAGPRDASYLTF. The CDR3 nucleotides read TGTGCCAGCAGCTTTGCGGGCCCCCGGGACGCCAGCTACCTGACTTTC. The gene calls are TRBV7-3 and TRBJ2-6; D might be TRBD1 or TRBD2, each matching 5 bases. The V gene lost 3 bases and the J gene lost 15 bases, with 24 bases spanning the gap. Germline loops: CDR1 SGHTA, CDR2 FQGTGA. There are 16 residues in the CDR3.

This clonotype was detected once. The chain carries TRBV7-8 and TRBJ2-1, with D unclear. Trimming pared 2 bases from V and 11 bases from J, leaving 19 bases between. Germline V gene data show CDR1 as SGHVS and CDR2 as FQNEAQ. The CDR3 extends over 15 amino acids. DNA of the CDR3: TGTGCCAGCAGCTTATACCGAGGTCCCGATACGCAGCAGTTCTTC. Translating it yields CASSLYRGPDTQQFF. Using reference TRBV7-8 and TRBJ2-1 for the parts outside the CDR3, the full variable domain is GAGVSQSPRYKVAKRGQDVALRCDPISGHVSLFWYQQALGQGPEFLTYFQNEAQLDKSGLPSDRFFAERPEGSVSTLKIQRTQQEDSAVYLCASSLYRGPDTQQFFGPGTRLTVL.

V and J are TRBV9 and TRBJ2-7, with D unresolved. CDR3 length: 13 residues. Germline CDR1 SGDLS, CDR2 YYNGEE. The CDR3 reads CASSHGSDKQYFV. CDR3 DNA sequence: TGTGCCAGCAGCCATGGGTCAGATAAGCAGTATTTTGTC.

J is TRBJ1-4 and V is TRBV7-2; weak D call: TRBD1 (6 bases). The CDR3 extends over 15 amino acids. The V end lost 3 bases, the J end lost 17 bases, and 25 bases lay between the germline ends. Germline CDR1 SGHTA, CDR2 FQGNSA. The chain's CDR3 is CASSLAGAADDRLFF. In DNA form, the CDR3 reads TGTGCCAGCAGCTTGGCAGGGGCAGCCGACGATAGACTCTTTTTT.

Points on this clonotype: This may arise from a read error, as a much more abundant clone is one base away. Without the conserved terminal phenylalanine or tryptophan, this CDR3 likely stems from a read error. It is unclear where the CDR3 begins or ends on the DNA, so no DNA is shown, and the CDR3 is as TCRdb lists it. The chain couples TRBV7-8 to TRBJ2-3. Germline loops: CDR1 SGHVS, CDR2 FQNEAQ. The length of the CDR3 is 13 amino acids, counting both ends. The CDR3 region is CASSFAGGHDTQY.

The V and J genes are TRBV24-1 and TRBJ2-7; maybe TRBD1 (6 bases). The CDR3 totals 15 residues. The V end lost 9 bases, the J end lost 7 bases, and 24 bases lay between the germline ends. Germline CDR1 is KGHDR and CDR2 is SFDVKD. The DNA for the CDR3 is TGTGCCACCGCGAAGGGGCCTAGACAGGATGGGGAGCAGTACGTC. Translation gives CATAKGPRQDGEQYV.

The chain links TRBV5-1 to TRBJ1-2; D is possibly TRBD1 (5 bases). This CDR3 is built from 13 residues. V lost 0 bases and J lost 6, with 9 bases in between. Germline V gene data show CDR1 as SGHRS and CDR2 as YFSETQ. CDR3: CASSLGPGDGYTF. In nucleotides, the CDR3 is TGCGCCAGCAGCTTGGGCCCGGGGGATGGCTACACCTTC.

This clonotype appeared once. The CDR3 sequence is CASSVEGQSTALSYEQYV. DNA of the CDR3: TGTGCCAGCAGCGTTGAGGGACAGAGCACAGCCCTTTCCTACGAGCAGTACGTC. The chain links TRBV9 to TRBJ2-7, with 7 nucleotides matching TRBD1. V trimming: 2 bases; J trimming: 1 base; junction bases outside the gene matches: 15. The CDR3 extends over 18 amino acids. CDR1 and CDR2 (germline): SGDLS, YYNGEE.

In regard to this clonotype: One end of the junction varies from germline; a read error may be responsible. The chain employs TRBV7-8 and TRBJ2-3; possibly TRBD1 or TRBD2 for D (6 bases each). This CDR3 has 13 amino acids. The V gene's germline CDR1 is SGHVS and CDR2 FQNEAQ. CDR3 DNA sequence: TGTGCCAGCGGGGACGGGGGCACCGGTACGGCGTTTTTT. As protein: CASGDGGTGTAFF.

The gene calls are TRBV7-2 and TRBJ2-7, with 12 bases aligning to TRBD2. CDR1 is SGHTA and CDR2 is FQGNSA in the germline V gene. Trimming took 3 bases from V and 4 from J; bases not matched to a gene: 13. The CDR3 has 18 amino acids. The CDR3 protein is CASSLTSGSGDTQYEQYV. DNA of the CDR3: TGTGCCAGCAGCTTGACTAGCGGGAGCGGAGATACGCAGTACGAGCAGTACGTC.

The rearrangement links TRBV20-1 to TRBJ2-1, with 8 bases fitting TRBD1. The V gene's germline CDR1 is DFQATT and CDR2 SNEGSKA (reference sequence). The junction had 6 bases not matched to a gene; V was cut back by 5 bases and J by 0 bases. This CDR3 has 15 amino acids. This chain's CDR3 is CSAQTGGSSYNEQFF. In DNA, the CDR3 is TGCAGTGCTCAAACAGGGGGAAGCTCCTACAATGAGCAGTTCTTC.

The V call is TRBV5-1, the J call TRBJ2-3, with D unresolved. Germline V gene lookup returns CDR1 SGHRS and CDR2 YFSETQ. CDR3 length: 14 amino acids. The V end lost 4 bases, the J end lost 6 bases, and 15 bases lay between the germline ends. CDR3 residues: CASSVYSSPDTQYF. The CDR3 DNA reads TGCGCCAGCAGCGTTTACAGCAGTCCCGATACGCAGTATTTT.

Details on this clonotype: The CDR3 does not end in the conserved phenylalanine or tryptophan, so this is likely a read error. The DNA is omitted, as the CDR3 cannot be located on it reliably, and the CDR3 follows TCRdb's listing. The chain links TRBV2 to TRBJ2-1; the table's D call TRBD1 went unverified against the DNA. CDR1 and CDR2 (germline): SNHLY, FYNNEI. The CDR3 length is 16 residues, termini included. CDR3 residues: CASGDGGTDTQYFDPC.

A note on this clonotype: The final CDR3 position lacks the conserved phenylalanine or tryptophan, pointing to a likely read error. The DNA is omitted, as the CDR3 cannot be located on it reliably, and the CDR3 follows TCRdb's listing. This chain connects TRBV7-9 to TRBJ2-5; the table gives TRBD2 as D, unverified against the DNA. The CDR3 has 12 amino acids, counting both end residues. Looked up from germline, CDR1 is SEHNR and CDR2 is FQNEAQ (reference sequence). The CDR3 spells CASSFQRSGGCD.

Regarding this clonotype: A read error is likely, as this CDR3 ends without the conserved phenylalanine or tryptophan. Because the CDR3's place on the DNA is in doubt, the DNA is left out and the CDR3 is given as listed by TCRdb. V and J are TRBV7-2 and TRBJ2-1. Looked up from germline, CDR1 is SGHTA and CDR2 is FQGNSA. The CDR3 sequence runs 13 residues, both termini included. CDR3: CASSSGCEQYFVP.

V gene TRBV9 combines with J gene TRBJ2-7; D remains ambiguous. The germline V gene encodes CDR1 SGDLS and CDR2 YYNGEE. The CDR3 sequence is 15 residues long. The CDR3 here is CASSVEGYPRVEKYV. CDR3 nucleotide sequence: TGTGCCAGCAGCGTAGAGGGCTATCCCCGGGTCGAGAAGTACGTC.

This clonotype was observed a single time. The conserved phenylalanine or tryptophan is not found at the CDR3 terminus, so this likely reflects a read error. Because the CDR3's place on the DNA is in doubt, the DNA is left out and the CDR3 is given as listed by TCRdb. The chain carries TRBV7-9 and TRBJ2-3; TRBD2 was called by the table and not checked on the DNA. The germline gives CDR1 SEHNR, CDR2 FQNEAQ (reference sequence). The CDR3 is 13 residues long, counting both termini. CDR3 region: CAGSLAARAGTEA.

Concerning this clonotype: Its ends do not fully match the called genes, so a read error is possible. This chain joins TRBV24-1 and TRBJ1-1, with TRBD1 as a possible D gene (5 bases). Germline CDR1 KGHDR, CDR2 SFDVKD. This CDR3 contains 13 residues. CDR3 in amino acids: CATSRQGNTAAFF. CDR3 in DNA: TGTGCCACCAGTCGCCAGGGCAACACTGCAGCTTTCTTT.

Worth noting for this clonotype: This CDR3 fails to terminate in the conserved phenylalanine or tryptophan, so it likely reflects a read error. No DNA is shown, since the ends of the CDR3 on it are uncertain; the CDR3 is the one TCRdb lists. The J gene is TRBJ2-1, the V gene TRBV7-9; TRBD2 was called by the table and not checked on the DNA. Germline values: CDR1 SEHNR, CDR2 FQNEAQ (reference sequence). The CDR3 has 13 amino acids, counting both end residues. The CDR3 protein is CASSYRRSGGQDV.

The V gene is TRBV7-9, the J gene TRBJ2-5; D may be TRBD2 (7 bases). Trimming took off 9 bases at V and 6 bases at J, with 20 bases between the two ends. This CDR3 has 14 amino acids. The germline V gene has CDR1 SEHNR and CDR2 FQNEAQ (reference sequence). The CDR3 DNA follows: TGTGCCAGACGCGGGGGCAGCGAGACACAGACCCAGTACTTC. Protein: CARRGGSETQTQYF.

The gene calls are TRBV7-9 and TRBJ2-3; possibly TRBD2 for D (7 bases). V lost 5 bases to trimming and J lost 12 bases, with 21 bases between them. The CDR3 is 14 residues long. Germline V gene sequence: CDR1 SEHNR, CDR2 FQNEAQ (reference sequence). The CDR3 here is CASSLGGGAETQYF. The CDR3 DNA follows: TGTGCCAGCAGCCTAGGGGGAGGGGCCGAGACCCAGTATTTT. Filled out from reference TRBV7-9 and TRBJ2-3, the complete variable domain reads DTGVSQNPRHKITKRGQNVTFRCDPISEHNRLYWYRQTLGQGPEFLTYFQNEAQLEKSRLLSDRFSAERPKGSFSTLEIQRTEQGDSAMYLCASSLGGGAETQYFGPGTRLTVL.

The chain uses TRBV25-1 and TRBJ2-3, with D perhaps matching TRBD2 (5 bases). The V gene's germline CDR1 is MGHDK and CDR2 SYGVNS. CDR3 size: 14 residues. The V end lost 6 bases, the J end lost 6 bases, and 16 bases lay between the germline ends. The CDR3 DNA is TGTGCCAGCAGCGGGCTAGGGAGCCTCGATACGCAGTATTTT. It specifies CASSGLGSLDTQYF.

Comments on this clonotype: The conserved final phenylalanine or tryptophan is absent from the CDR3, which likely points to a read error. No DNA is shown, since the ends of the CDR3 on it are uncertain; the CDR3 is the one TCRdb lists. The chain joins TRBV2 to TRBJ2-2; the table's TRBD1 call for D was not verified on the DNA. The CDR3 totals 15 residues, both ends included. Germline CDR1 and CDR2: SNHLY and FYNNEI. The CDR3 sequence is CASGDRGTDTQELFL.

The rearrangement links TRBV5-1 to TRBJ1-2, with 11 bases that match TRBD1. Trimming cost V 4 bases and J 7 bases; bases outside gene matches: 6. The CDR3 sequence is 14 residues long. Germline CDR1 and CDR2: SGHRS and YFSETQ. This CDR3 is CASSMDRGRLGYTF. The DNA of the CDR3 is TGCGCCAGCAGCATGGACAGGGGGCGCCTTGGCTACACCTTC.